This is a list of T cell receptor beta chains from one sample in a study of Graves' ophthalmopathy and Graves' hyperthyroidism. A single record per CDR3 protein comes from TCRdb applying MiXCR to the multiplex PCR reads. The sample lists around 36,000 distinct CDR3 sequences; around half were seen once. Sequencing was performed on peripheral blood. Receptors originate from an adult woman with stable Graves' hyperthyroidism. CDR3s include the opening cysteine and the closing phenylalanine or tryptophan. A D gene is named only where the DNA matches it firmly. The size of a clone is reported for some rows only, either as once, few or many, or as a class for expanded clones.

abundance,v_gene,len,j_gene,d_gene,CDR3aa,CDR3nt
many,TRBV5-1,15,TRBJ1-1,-,CASSSYYPMNTEAFF,TGCGCCAGCAGCAGTTATTATCCCATGAACACTGAAGCTTTCTTT
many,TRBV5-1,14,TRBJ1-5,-,CASSLEGGNQPQHF,TGCGCCAGCAGCTTGGAAGGGGGCAATCAGCCCCAGCATTTT
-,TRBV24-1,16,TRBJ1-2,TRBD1,CATSDSTGTGRDGYTF,TGTGCCACCAGTGATTCCACCGGGACAGGGAGGGATGGCTACACCTTC
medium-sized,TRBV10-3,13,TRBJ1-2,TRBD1,CAITQTGHYGYTF,TGTGCCATCACTCAGACAGGGCACTATGGCTACACCTTC
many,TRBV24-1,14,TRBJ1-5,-,CATSDYYSNQPQHF,TGTGCCACCAGTGACTACTATAGCAATCAGCCCCAGCATTTT
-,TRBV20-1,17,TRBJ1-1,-,CSARASGGHNMNTEAFF,TGCAGTGCTAGAGCTTCCGGGGGACACAACATGAACACTGAAGCTTTCTTT
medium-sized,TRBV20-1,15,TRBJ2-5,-,CSASVGNEYQETQYF,TGCAGTGCTAGTGTGGGAAATGAGTACCAAGAGACCCAGTACTTC
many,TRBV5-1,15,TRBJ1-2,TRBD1,CASSAPGTGGRGYTF,TGCGCCAGCAGCGCCCCCGGGACAGGGGGCCGGGGCTACACCTTC
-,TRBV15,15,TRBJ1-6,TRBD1,CATSRGTGRVSPLHF,TGTGCCACCAGCAGAGGGACAGGGAGGGTTTCACCCCTCCACTTT
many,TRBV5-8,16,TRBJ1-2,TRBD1,CASSSPPPGGNYGYTF,TGTGCCAGCAGCTCCCCTCCTCCAGGGGGCAACTATGGCTACACCTTC
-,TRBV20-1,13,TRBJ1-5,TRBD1,CSVMGQGTEAQHF,TGCAGTGTAATGGGACAGGGGACTGAAGCCCAGCATTTT
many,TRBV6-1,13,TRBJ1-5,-,CASSEYSNQPQHF,TGTGCCAGCAGTGAATATAGCAATCAGCCCCAGCATTTT
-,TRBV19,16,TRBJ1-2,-,CASSRSPQSLDWGYTF,TGTGCCAGTAGTCGTTCCCCGCAGTCCCTCGACTGGGGCTACACCTTC
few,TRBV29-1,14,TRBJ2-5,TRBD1,CSVEGTGGGETQYF,TGCAGCGTTGAAGGGACAGGGGGCGGAGAGACCCAGTACTTC
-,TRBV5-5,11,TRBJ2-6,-,CASSPGYTEAF,TGTGCCAGCAGTCCAGGGTACACTGAAGCTTTC
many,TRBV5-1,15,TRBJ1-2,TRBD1,CASSLEQGAKYGYTF,TGCGCCAGCAGCTTGGAGCAGGGGGCAAAGTATGGCTACACCTTC
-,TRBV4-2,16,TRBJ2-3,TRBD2,CASSQGTSGGTDTQYF,TGTGCCAGCAGCCAAGGGACTAGCGGGGGCACAGATACGCAGTATTTT
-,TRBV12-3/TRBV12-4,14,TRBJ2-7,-,CASSLGDGPYEQYF,TGTGCCAGCAGTTTAGGGGACGGACCCTACGAGCAGTACTTC
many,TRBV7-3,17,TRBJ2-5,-,CASSQHPGTHSQETQYF,TGTGCCAGCAGCCAGCACCCGGGGACACACAGTCAAGAGACCCAGTACTTC
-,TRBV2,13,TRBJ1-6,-,CATWTGSNSPLHF,TGTGCCACCTGGACGGGCTCTAATTCACCCCTCCACTTT
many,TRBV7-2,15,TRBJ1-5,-,CASLDRQVGNQPQHF,TGTGCCAGCTTGGACCGACAAGTAGGGAATCAGCCCCAGCATTTT
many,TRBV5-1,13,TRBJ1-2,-,CASSPQGDYGYTF,TGCGCCAGCAGCCCTCAGGGTGACTATGGCTACACCTTC
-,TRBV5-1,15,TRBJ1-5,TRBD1,CASSPDTGVGQPQHF,TGCGCCAGCAGCCCGGACACAGGGGTGGGTCAGCCCCAGCATTTT
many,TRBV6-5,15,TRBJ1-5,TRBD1,CASRGQGAMDQPQHF,TGTGCCAGCAGAGGACAGGGGGCGATGGATCAGCCCCAGCATTTT
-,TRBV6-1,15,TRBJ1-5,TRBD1,CASGGGQGYNQPQHF,TGTGCCAGCGGGGGGGGACAGGGGTACAATCAGCCCCAGCATTTT
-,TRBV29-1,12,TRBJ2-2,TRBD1,CSVGDRGGQLFF,TGCAGCGTTGGGGACAGGGGAGGGCAGCTGTTTTTT
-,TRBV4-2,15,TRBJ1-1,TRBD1,CASSQGGQGDTEAFF,TGTGCCAGCAGCCAAGGGGGACAGGGGGACACTGAAGCTTTCTTT
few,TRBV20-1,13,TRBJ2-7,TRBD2,CSARGLAVYEQYF,TGCAGTGCTAGAGGACTAGCGGTTTACGAGCAGTACTTC
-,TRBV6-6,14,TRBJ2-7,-,CASSYPTASYEQYF,TGTGCCAGCAGTTACCCGACGGCTTCCTACGAGCAGTACTTC
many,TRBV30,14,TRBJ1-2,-,CAWTPRGGADGYTF,TGTGCCTGGACTCCCCGAGGAGGGGCGGATGGCTACACCTTC
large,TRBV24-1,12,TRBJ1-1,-,CATQSATTEAFF,TGTGCCACCCAGTCCGCGACCACTGAAGCTTTCTTT
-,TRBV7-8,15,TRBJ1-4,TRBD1,CASSTSGGRHEKLFF,TGTGCCAGTAGTACCTCAGGGGGCCGCCATGAAAAACTGTTTTTT
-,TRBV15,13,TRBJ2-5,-,CATSQHPGETQYF,TGTGCCACCAGCCAACATCCCGGGGAGACCCAGTACTTC
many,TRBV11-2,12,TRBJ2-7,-,CASSLNAYEQYF,TGTGCCAGCAGCTTAAACGCCTACGAGCAGTACTTC
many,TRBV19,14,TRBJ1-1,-,CASSIRVMNTEAFF,TGTGCCAGTAGTATACGGGTCATGAACACTGAAGCTTTCTTT
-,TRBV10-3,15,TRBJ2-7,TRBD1,CAIKSSGTVNYEQYF,TGTGCCATCAAGAGTTCCGGGACAGTGAACTACGAGCAGTACTTC
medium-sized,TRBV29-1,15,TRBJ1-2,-,CSVWGFGAWDYGYTF,TGCAGCGTCTGGGGGTTTGGGGCGTGGGACTATGGCTACACCTTC
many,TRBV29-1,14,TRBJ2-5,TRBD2,CSVDTAGGGETQYF,TGCAGCGTTGATACTGCGGGAGGTGGAGAGACCCAGTACTTC
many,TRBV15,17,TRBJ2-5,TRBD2,CATSPPTSGATQETQYF,TGTGCCACCAGCCCGCCGACTAGCGGGGCAACCCAAGAGACCCAGTACTTC
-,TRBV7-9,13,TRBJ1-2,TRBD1,CATRDRDFYGYTF,TGTGCCACTCGGGACAGGGACTTCTATGGCTACACCTTC
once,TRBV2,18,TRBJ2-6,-,CASSGLLAIRSGANVLSW,TGTGCCAGCAGCGGGCTCCTAGCGATACGCTCTGGGGCCAACGTCCTCTCCTGG
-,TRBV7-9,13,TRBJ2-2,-,CASSRAGAGELFF,TGTGCCAGCAGCCGAGCGGGCGCCGGGGAGCTGTTTTTT
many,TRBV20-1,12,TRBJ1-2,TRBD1,CSVYQGGYGYTF,TGCAGTGTCTACCAGGGGGGGTATGGCTACACCTTC
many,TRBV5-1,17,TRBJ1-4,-,CASSSEYRFRANEKLFF,TGCGCCAGCAGCTCGGAGTACCGATTTCGGGCTAATGAAAAACTGTTTTTT
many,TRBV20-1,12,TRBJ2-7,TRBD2,CSAGAGGYEQYF,TGCAGTGCGGGGGCGGGGGGCTACGAGCAGTACTTC
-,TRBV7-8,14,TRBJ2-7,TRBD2,CAGSRLAGPYEQYF,TGTGCCGGCAGCAGACTAGCGGGACCCTACGAGCAGTACTTC
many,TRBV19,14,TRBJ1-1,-,CASSFPGLNTEAFF,TGTGCCAGTAGTTTTCCGGGACTGAACACTGAAGCTTTCTTT
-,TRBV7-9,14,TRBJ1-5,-,CASSLGDNNQPQHF,TGTGCCAGCAGTTTAGGGGACAACAATCAGCCCCAGCATTTT
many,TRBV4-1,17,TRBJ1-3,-,CASSQELGIPSGNTIYF,TGCGCCAGCAGCCAAGAATTGGGTATACCCTCTGGAAACACCATATATTTT
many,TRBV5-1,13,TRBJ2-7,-,CASSPLPRWEQYF,TGCGCCAGCAGTCCCCTCCCGCGATGGGAGCAGTACTTC
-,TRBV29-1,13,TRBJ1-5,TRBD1,CSVDEGTGQPQHF,TGCAGCGTTGACGAGGGGACAGGGCAGCCCCAGCATTTT
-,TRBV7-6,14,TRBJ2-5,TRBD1,CASSLGGGLETQYF,TGTGCCAGCAGCTTAGGAGGGGGCCTAGAGACCCAGTACTTC
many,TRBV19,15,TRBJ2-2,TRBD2,CASSSGRALGGELFF,TGTGCCAGCTCTAGCGGGAGGGCCCTTGGCGGGGAGCTGTTTTTT
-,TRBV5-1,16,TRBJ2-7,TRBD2,CASSLTGTISSYEQYF,TGCGCCAGCAGCTTAACCGGGACTATCAGCTCCTACGAGCAGTACTTC
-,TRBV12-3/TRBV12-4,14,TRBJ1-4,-,CASSSSGAREKLFF,TGTGCCAGCAGTTCATCAGGGGCTAGGGAAAAACTGTTTTTT
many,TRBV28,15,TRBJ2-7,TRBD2,CASSVASGRSYEQYF,TGTGCCAGCAGCGTCGCTAGCGGGAGGTCCTACGAGCAGTACTTC
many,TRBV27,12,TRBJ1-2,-,CASSMTGYGYTF,TGTGCCAGCAGTATGACAGGCTATGGCTACACCTTC
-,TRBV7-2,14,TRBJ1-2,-,CATFGGTSNYGYTF,TGTGCCACATTCGGGGGGACATCTAACTATGGCTACACCTTC